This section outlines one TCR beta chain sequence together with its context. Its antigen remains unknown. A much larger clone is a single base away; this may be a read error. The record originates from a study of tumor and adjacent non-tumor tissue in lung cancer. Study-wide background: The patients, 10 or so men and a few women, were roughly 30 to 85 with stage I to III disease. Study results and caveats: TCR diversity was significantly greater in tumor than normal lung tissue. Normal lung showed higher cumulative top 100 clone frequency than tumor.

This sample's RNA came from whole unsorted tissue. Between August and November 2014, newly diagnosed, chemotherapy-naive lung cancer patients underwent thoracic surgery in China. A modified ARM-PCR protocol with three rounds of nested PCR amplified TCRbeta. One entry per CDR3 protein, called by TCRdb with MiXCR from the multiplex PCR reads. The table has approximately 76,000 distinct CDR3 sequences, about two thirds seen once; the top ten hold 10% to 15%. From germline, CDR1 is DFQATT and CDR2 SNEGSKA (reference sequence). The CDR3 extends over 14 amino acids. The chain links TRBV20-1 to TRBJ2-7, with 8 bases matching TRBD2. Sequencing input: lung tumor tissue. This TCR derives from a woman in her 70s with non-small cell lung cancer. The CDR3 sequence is CSATPAGAPYEKYF. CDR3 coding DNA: TGCAGTGCTACCCCAGCGGGAGCTCCCTACGAGAAGTACTTC.